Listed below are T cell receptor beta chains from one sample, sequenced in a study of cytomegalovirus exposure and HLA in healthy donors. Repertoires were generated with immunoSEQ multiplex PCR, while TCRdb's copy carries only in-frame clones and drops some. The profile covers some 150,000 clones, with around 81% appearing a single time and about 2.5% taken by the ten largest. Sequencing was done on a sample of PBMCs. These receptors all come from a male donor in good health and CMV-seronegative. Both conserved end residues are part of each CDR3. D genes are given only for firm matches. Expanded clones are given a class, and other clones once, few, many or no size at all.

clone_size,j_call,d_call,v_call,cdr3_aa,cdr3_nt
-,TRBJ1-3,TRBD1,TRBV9,CASSATGALGNTIYF,TGTGCCAGCAGCGCGACAGGGGCTTTGGGAAACACCATATATTTT
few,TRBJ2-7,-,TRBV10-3,CAISESGIEQYF,TGTGCCATCAGTGAATCCGGGATCGAGCAGTACTTC
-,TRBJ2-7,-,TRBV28,CASTHGAGEQYF,TGTGCCAGCACCCATGGGGCAGGCGAGCAGTACTTC
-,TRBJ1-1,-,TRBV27,CASSSLPGHTEAFF,TGTGCCAGCAGTTCCTTACCAGGTCACACTGAAGCTTTCTTT
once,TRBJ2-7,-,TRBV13,CASSLGWAGEYVEQYF,TGTGCCAGCAGCTTAGGGTGGGCAGGGGAATACGTAGAGCAGTACTTC
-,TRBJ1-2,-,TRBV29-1,CSVEQGDAGYTF,TGCAGCGTTGAGCAGGGCGACGCTGGCTACACCTTC
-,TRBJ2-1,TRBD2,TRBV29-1,CSVEDHERLAGGNEQFF,TGCAGCGTTGAAGATCACGAGCGACTAGCGGGAGGGAATGAGCAGTTCTTC
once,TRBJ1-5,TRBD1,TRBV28,CASSLHQGAGNQPQHF,TGTGCCAGCAGTTTACACCAGGGGGCGGGCAATCAGCCCCAGCATTTT
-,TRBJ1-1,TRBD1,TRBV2,CASSLLGTVGTYSEAFF,TGTGCCAGCAGCCTACTCGGGACAGTGGGCACGTATTCGGAAGCTTTCTTT
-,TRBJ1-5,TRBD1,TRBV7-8,CASSQNRTGGNQPQHF,TGTGCCAGCAGCCAGAATCGGACAGGAGGCAATCAGCCCCAGCATTTT
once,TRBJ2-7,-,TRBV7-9,CSSSSPLREQYF,TGTTCCAGCAGCTCCCCCCTCCGGGAGCAGTACTTC
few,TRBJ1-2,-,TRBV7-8,CASSSDPLVGYTF,TGTGCCAGCAGCTCCGACCCACTAGTGGGCTACACCTTC
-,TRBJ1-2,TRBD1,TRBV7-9,CATLLGGGNGYTF,TGTGCCACCTTGCTAGGGGGCGGGAATGGCTACACCTTC
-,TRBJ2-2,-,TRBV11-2,CASSWEGGFSGELFF,TGTGCCAGCAGCTGGGAGGGGGGTTTCTCCGGGGAGCTGTTTTTT
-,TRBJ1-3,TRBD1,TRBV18,CASSPGTGGVNTIYF,TGTGCCAGCTCACCCGGGACAGGGGGAGTAAACACCATATATTTT
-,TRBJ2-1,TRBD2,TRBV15,CATSNIGLAGGHTFSYNEQFF,TGTGCCACCAGCAATATCGGACTAGCGGGGGGGCATACTTTCTCCTACAATGAGCAGTTCTTC
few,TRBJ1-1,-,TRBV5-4,CASSLGTGLNTEAFF,TGTGCCAGCAGCTTGGGTACGGGTCTGAACACTGAAGCTTTCTTT
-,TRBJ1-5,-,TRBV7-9,CASSLQGSNQPQHF,TGTGCCAGCAGCTTACAGGGAAGCAATCAGCCCCAGCATTTT
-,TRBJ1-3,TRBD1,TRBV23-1,CASIFLGTGDFPAVCGNTIYF,TGCGCCAGCATTTTCCTGGGGACAGGGGACTTCCCGGCGGTATGTGGAAACACCATATATTTT
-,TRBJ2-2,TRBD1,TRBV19,CASSPADRVAGELFF,TGTGCCAGTAGCCCTGCGGACAGGGTAGCGGGGGAGCTGTTTTTT
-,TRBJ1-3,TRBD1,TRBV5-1,CASSLEGGLSGNTIYF,TGCGCCAGCAGCTTGGAAGGGGGCCTCTCTGGAAACACCATATATTTT
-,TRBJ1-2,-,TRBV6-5,CASRVNSDYGYTF,TGTGCCAGCAGGGTTAATTCGGACTATGGCTACACCTTC
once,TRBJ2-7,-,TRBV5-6,CASSFVQVYEQYF,TGTGCCAGCAGCTTTGTTCAGGTCTACGAGCAGTACTTC
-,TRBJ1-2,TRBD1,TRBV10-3,CAISEAGTGGYYGYTF,TGTGCCATCAGTGAGGCTGGGACAGGGGGATACTATGGCTACACCTTC
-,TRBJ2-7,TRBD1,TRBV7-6,CASSNPGQGSSYEQYF,TGTGCCAGCAGCAATCCGGGACAGGGAAGTTCCTACGAGCAGTACTTC
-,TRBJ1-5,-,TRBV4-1,CASSIRQELSNQPQHF,TGCGCCAGCAGCATACGACAGGAACTTAGCAATCAGCCCCAGCATTTT
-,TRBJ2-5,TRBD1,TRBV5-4,CASSLEGALAAETQYF,TGTGCCAGCAGCTTGGAGGGGGCCCTAGCAGCAGAGACCCAGTACTTC